The T cell receptor beta chain under discussion was sequenced for a study of PD-1 blockade in classical Hodgkin lymphoma. Study results and limitations: CD4+ TCR diversity climbed significantly by C4D1, unlike CD8+ TCR diversity. Complete responders' baseline diversity resembled that of newly diagnosed patients.

TCRdb's copy holds only in-frame clones and misses some; the assay was immunoSEQ multiplex PCR. The sample lists about 43,000 clones; roughly three quarters were seen once. V lost 3 bases to trimming and J lost 3 bases, with 12 bases between them. The CDR3 has 14 residues. The germline CDR1 and CDR2 sequences are SGDLS and YYNGEE. Turning to this clone: The antigen is undetermined.

Every patient experienced relapse after autologous stem cell transplantation, and brentuximab vedotin exposure varied. The clonotype was recovered from a human donor with classical Hodgkin lymphoma. Here the sequenced sample was peripheral blood mononuclear cells (PBMCs), taken before the second cycle of nivolumab. The chain uses TRBV9 and TRBJ1-2; D possibly corresponds to TRBD1 (6 bases). The CDR3, as DNA: TGTGCCAGCAGCGAGGGGGGCGCCGACTATGGCTACACCTTC. As protein: CASSEGGADYGYTF.